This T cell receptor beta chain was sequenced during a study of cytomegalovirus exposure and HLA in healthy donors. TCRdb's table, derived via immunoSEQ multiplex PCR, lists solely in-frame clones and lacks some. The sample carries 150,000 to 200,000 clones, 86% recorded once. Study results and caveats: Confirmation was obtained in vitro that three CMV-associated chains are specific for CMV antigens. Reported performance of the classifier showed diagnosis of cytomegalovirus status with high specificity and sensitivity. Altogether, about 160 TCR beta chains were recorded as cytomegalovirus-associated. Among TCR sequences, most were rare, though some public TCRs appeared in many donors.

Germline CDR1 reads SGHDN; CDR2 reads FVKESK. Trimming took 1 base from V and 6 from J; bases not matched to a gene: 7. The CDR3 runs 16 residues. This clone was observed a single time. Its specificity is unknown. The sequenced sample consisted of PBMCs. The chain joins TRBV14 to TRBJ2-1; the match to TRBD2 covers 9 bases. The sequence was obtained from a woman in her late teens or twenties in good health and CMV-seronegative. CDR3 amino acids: CASSQVIAGDSNEQFF. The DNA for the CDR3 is TGTGCCAGCAGCCAAGTCATAGCGGGAGATTCCAATGAGCAGTTCTTC.